The rows below give T cell receptor beta chains drawn from one sample of a study of blood T cells in healthy people across ages. MiXCR, applied by TCRdb to the 5' RACE reads, yields one record per CDR3 protein. There are 1.5 million to 2 million distinct CDR3 sequences in the sample; 28% occur only once, and roughly 8% lies in the top ten. Specimen: blood. The source is a woman aged 30 to 39 in good health. Both conserved end residues are part of each CDR3. A D gene is named only where the DNA matches it firmly. A row's size may be missing; if present it is once, few, many or a size class.

clone size: once; D gene: -; V gene: TRBV24-1; J gene: TRBJ2-1; CDR3 DNA: TGTGCCACCGGGTTGGGATCCTACAATGAGCAGTTCTTC; CDR3 protein: CATGLGSYNEQFF
clone size: many; D gene: -; V gene: TRBV5-1; J gene: TRBJ2-7; CDR3 DNA: TGCGCCAGCAGCTTAAACGGGGCACTCGAGCAGTACTTC; CDR3 protein: CASSLNGALEQYF
clone size: many; D gene: TRBD1; V gene: TRBV29-1; J gene: TRBJ2-7; CDR3 DNA: TGCAGCGTTGTCCCATGGACAGGGGCCTACGAGCAGTACTTC; CDR3 protein: CSVVPWTGAYEQYF
clone size: -; D gene: -; V gene: TRBV2; J gene: TRBJ2-5; CDR3 DNA: TGTGCCAGCAGCCACGAGGTCAGCCAAGAGACCCAGTACTTC; CDR3 protein: CASSHEVSQETQYF
clone size: -; D gene: TRBD2; V gene: TRBV24-1; J gene: TRBJ2-5; CDR3 DNA: TGTGCCACCAGTGACTCTAGCGGGACTCAAGAGACCCAGTACTTC; CDR3 protein: CATSDSSGTQETQYF
clone size: -; D gene: -; V gene: TRBV13; J gene: TRBJ2-6; CDR3 DNA: TGTGCCAGCAGCTTAGGGTCAGGGCCCTCTGGGGCCAACGTCCTGACTTTC; CDR3 protein: CASSLGSGPSGANVLTF
clone size: few; D gene: TRBD2; V gene: TRBV28; J gene: TRBJ2-1; CDR3 DNA: TGTGCCAGCACCCCCGGTGGTCTAGCGGGGGCGGGGGAGCAGTTCTTC; CDR3 protein: CASTPGGLAGAGEQFF
clone size: few; D gene: -; V gene: TRBV7-2; J gene: TRBJ2-5; CDR3 DNA: TGTGCCTGCAGCCCCGAGTCCCGGACCCAGTACTTC; CDR3 protein: CACSPESRTQYF
clone size: -; D gene: -; V gene: TRBV5-6; J gene: TRBJ1-6; CDR3 DNA: TGTGCCAGCAGCGGGGCAGGGTTTGGTTCACCCCTCCACTTT; CDR3 protein: CASSGAGFGSPLHF
clone size: few; D gene: -; V gene: TRBV5-1; J gene: TRBJ2-1; CDR3 DNA: TGCGCCAGCAGCTTGGGGGGCCGGGGGGCCGGTTATGAGCAGTTCTTC; CDR3 protein: CASSLGGRGAGYEQFF
clone size: many; D gene: -; V gene: TRBV5-1; J gene: TRBJ2-3; CDR3 DNA: TGCGCCAGCAGCTTGGTGGAGACAGATACGCAGTATTTT; CDR3 protein: CASSLVETDTQYF
clone size: -; D gene: TRBD1; V gene: TRBV4-1; J gene: TRBJ2-7; CDR3 DNA: TGCGCCGGCAGCCAGCGACAGGGTTACGAGCAGTACTTC; CDR3 protein: CAGSQRQGYEQYF
clone size: -; D gene: TRBD2; V gene: TRBV2; J gene: TRBJ2-5; CDR3 DNA: TGTGCCAGCAGGGAATATAGCGGGAGGGAGACCCAGTACTTC; CDR3 protein: CASREYSGRETQYF
clone size: few; D gene: -; V gene: TRBV29-1; J gene: TRBJ1-2; CDR3 DNA: TGCAGCGTTGGGCAGGGACCAAACTATGGCTACACCTTC; CDR3 protein: CSVGQGPNYGYTF
clone size: -; D gene: TRBD1; V gene: TRBV6-1; J gene: TRBJ1-3; CDR3 DNA: TGTGCCAGCAGCATAGACAGGGTGGGAAACACCATATATTTT; CDR3 protein: CASSIDRVGNTIYF
clone size: -; D gene: -; V gene: TRBV2; J gene: TRBJ2-2; CDR3 DNA: TGTGCCAGCAGTGAAACTGTCCTCGGGGAGCTGTTTTTT; CDR3 protein: CASSETVLGELFF
clone size: few; D gene: -; V gene: TRBV12-3/TRBV12-4; J gene: TRBJ2-5; CDR3 DNA: TGTGCCAGCAGTGTCCTCGGGGTGAATGAGCAGTACTTC; CDR3 protein: CASSVLGVNEQYF
clone size: many; D gene: TRBD1; V gene: TRBV7-2; J gene: TRBJ2-4; CDR3 DNA: TGTGCCAGCAGCTTATCTGGACAGGGTAGCAACATTCAGTACTTC; CDR3 protein: CASSLSGQGSNIQYF
clone size: few; D gene: -; V gene: TRBV5-1; J gene: TRBJ2-5; CDR3 DNA: TGCGCCAGCAGCTTGGCCGGCATCCAGGGGGAGACCCAGTACTTC; CDR3 protein: CASSLAGIQGETQYF
clone size: -; D gene: TRBD1; V gene: TRBV2; J gene: TRBJ2-7; CDR3 DNA: TGTGCCAGCAGGGACAGGGATGGGAACGAGCAGTACTTC; CDR3 protein: CASRDRDGNEQYF
clone size: -; D gene: -; V gene: TRBV2; J gene: TRBJ2-7; CDR3 DNA: TGTGCCAGCTCTAGGGTTGGACAACAGCTACGAGAGCAGTACTTC; CDR3 protein: CASSRVGQQLREQYF
clone size: few; D gene: TRBD1; V gene: TRBV20-1; J gene: TRBJ1-6; CDR3 DNA: TGCAGTGCTCGGGATGGACAGGGGGTTAGTTCACCCCTCCACTTT; CDR3 protein: CSARDGQGVSSPLHF
clone size: many; D gene: TRBD1; V gene: TRBV29-1; J gene: TRBJ2-5; CDR3 DNA: TGCAGCGTGTACGGGACAGGGAGGGAGACCCAGTACTTC; CDR3 protein: CSVYGTGRETQYF
clone size: few; D gene: -; V gene: TRBV29-1; J gene: TRBJ2-5; CDR3 DNA: TGCAGCGCCCGACCTGGGACAGAGACCCAGTACTTC; CDR3 protein: CSARPGTETQYF